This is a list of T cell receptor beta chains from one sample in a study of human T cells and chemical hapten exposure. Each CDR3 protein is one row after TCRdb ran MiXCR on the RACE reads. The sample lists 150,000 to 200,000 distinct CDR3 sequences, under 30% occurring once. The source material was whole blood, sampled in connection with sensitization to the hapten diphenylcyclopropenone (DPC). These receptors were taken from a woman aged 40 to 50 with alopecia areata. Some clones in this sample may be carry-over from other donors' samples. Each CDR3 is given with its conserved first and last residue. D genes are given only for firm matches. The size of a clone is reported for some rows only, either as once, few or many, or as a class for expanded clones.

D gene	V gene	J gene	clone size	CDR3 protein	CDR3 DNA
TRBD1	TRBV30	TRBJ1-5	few	CAWSTGASNQPQHF	TGTGCCTGGAGTACAGGGGCTAGCAATCAGCCCCAGCATTTT
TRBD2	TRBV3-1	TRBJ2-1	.	CASSQDGTSGTDEQFF	TGTGCCAGCAGCCAAGATGGGACTAGCGGGACCGATGAGCAGTTCTTC
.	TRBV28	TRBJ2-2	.	CASSLRGPRTITGELFF	TGTGCCAGCAGTTTGCGGGGGCCGCGGACTATCACCGGGGAGCTGTTTTTT
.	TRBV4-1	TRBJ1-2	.	CASSQATPMQGGRGGYTF	TGCGCCAGCAGCCAAGCGACCCCTATGCAAGGGGGGCGAGGTGGCTACACCTTC
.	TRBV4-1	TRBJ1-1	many	CASSQGVARTNTEAFF	TGCGCCAGCAGCCAAGGGGTGGCGCGGACGAACACTGAAGCTTTCTTT
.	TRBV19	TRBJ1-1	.	CASSPLTGMNTEAFF	TGTGCCAGTAGCCCTCTTACGGGGATGAACACTGAAGCTTTCTTT
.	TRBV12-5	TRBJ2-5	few	CASGSPGRGQETQYF	TGTGCTAGTGGCTCCCCAGGTAGGGGCCAAGAGACCCAGTACTTC
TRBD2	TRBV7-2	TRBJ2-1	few	CASSSRGSGMGNEQFF	TGTGCCAGCAGCTCCCGGGGTAGCGGGATGGGCAATGAGCAGTTCTTC
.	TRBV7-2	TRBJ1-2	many	CASSLEGTYGYTF	TGTGCCAGCAGCTTAGAGGGCACCTATGGCTACACCTTC
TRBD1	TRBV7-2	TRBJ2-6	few	CASSSRGRGANVLTF	TGTGCCAGCAGCAGCAGGGGGCGTGGGGCCAACGTCCTGACTTTC
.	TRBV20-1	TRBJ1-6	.	CSARGASNSPLHF	TGCAGTGCTAGGGGGGCCTCAAATTCACCCCTCCACTTT
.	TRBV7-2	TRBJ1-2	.	CASSPTTQVYGYTF	TGTGCCAGCAGCCCCACTACCCAGGTCTATGGCTACACCTTC
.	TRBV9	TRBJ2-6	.	CASSPTTVSGANVLTF	TGTGCCAGCAGCCCGACGACAGTCTCTGGGGCCAACGTCCTGACTTTC
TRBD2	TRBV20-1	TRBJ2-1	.	CSAHPLAGGDNEQFF	TGCAGTGCTCACCCACTAGCGGGGGGGGACAATGAGCAGTTCTTC
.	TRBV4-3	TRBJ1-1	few	CASSQVVTVSNTEAFF	TGCGCCAGCAGCCAAGTCGTAACCGTATCGAACACTGAAGCTTTCTTT
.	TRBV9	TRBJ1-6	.	CASSVGRSPLHF	TGTGCCAGCAGCGTAGGGCGCTCACCCCTCCACTTT